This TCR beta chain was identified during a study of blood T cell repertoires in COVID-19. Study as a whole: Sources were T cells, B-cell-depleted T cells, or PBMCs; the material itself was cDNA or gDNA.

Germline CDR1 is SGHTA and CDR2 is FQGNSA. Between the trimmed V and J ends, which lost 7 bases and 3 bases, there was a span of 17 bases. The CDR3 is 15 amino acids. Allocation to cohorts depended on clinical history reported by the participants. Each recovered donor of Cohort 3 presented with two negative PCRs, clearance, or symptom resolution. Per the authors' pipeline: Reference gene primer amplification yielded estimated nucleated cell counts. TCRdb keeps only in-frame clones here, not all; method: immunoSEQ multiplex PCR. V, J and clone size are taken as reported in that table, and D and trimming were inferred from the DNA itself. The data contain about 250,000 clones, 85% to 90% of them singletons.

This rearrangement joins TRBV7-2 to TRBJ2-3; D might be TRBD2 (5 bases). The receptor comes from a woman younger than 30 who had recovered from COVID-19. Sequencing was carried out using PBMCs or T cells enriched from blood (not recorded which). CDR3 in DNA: TGTGCCAGCAAAAGGAGGCCCTTGAGGACAGATACGCAGTATTTT. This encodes CASKRRPLRTDTQYF. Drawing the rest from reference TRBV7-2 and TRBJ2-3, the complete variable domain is GAGVSQSPSNKVTEKGKDVELRCDPISGHTALYWYRQSLGQGLEFLIYFQGNSAPDKSGLPSDRFSAERTGGSVSTLTIQRTQQEDSAVYLCASKRRPLRTDTQYFGPGTRLTVL.